The 17 T cell receptor beta chains listed next were all sequenced from one sample in a study of human T cells and chemical hapten exposure (dated by TCRdb to the early 2020s). The sample's time point, from its label and the paper: pre-sensitization, week 0. The treatment or condition label corresponds to: therapeutic diphenylcyclopropenone sensitization with weekly scalp DPC. Libraries were prepared through RACE. The listed sequencing device is NextSeq 500. TCRdb applied fastp at Q25 and MiXCR to the public reads, then kept only in-frame beta chains. When rows share a CDR3 protein, they turn into one entry using the most common DNA and genes. Present in this sample are about 260,000 distinct CDR3 sequences, more than 6.5% of which were seen just once. The ten biggest clones cover about 2.5% of the sample. The input for sequencing was whole blood, taken in connection with sensitization to the hapten diphenylcyclopropenone (DPC). These receptors were taken from a woman aged 40 to 50 with alopecia areata. Some clones in this sample may be carry-over from other donors' samples.

This clonotype came up many times. The chain is built from TRBV5-1 and TRBJ2-5; D tentatively reads TRBD1 or TRBD2 (5 bases each). The CDR3 loop spans 13 amino acids. The germline gives CDR1 SGHRS, CDR2 YFSETQ. Trimming left V 4 bases short and J 2 bases short, with 9 bases between. CDR3 protein: CASSRDVQETQYF. The DNA of the CDR3 is TGCGCCAGCAGCCGGGACGTTCAAGAGACCCAGTACTTC.

In its sample, this clonotype was seen many times. The chain carries TRBV28 and TRBJ2-5; D unclear. The CDR3 runs 11 residues. Trimming took 6 bases from V and 4 from J, leaving 6 bases between them. CDR1 is MDHEN and CDR2 is SYDVKM in the germline V gene. DNA for the CDR3: TGTGCCAGCAGCGTGCGAGAGACCCAGTACTTC. Residues: CASSVRETQYF.

In this sample, this clonotype turned up a few times. The chain carries TRBV6-2 or TRBV6-3 and TRBJ2-7, with 14 bases fitting TRBD2. CDR3 length: 17 residues. CDR1 MNHEY and CDR2 SVGEGT come from the germline V gene. The V and J ends lost 6 bases and 1 base, in that order; junction bases with no gene match: 8. The DNA for the CDR3 is TGTGCCAGCAGCCCGGGACTAGCGGGAGTTGTTTCCTACGAGCAGTACTTC. As protein: CASSPGLAGVVSYEQYF.

J is TRBJ2-5 and V is TRBV12-3 or TRBV12-4; 9 nucleotides agree with TRBD2. The CDR3 extends over 15 amino acids. The V segment lost 3 bases and the J segment 5 bases; nucleotides outside the gene matches: 7. The CDR3 is CASSFAGGPQETQYF. The CDR3 nucleotides are TGTGCCAGCAGTTTCGCGGGAGGGCCTCAGGAGACCCAGTACTTC.

This clonotype was seen more than once but under ten times. V gene TRBV6-6 combines with J gene TRBJ2-1; no clear D gene. Germline V lookup: CDR1 MNHNY, CDR2 SVGAGI (reference sequence). This CDR3 spans 14 amino acids. The V end was cut by 0 bases, the J end by 7 bases, with 10 bases between. The CDR3 spells CASSYSTPLNEQFF. The CDR3 DNA reads as TGTGCCAGCAGTTACTCGACACCCCTGAATGAGCAGTTCTTC.

The chain has TRBV6-2 or TRBV6-3 and TRBJ2-7; D is perhaps TRBD1 or TRBD2 (5 bases each). CDR1 MNHEY and CDR2 SVGEGT come from the germline V gene. V dropped 6 bases and J dropped 6 bases, with 12 bases sitting between them. This CDR3 has 12 residues. CDR3 sequence: CASRNEGPEQYF. The CDR3 DNA follows: TGTGCCAGCAGAAACGAGGGACCCGAGCAGTACTTC.

There are a few counts of this clonotype. The chain is built from TRBV7-9 and TRBJ1-1; D unresolved. CDR1 is SEHNR and CDR2 is FQNEAQ in the germline V gene (reference sequence). The ends were cut back, 5 bases at V and 7 bases at J, with 8 bases in the middle. The length of the CDR3 is 11 residues. CDR3 in DNA: TGTGCCAGCAGCCCTCAAGTTGAAGCTTTCTTT. Residues: CASSPQVEAFF.

The genes are TRBV28 and TRBJ2-1, with 10 bases lining up with TRBD2. This CDR3 is built from 16 residues. The junction had 8 bases not matched to a gene; V was cut back by 2 bases and J by 7 bases. The germline CDR1 and CDR2 sequences are MDHEN and SYDVKM. The CDR3 sequence is CASSLGSSGSLNEQFF. The CDR3 nucleotides read TGTGCCAGCAGTTTAGGTTCTAGCGGGAGCTTGAATGAGCAGTTCTTC.

V gene TRBV27 combines with J gene TRBJ2-7; TRBD1 aligns across 9 bases. The CDR3 is 15 amino acids. Trimming took 5 bases from V and 4 from J; bases not matched to a gene: 9. The germline V gene has CDR1 MNHEY and CDR2 SMNVEV (reference sequence). CDR3 DNA sequence: TGTGCCAGCAGTACCCTAAACAGGGGGCTTTACGAGCAGTACTTC. This gives the protein CASSTLNRGLYEQYF.

The chain couples TRBV29-1 to TRBJ2-1; 9 positions match TRBD2. The V gene's germline CDR1 is SQVTM and CDR2 ANQGSEA. The CDR3 loop spans 16 amino acids. The ends lost 7 bases at V and 1 base at J; junction bases unmatched: 11. In DNA, the CDR3 is TGCAGCGCCACCCTCGCTAGCGGGATTTCCTACAATGAGCAGTTCTTC. Encoded protein: CSATLASGISYNEQFF.

This clonotype has a handful of counts. V usage is TRBV18 and J usage is TRBJ1-2; tentative D call: TRBD1 (5 bases). Per the germline V gene, CDR1 is KGHSH and CDR2 is LQKENI. The CDR3 sequence is 15 residues long. Between the trimmed V and J ends, which lost 4 bases and 5 bases, there was a span of 17 bases. CDR3 sequence (DNA): TGTGCCAGCTCACTCAACGGGGACCTATCATATGGCTACACCTTC. This codes for CASSLNGDLSYGYTF.

Many counts were recorded for this clonotype. V is TRBV5-8 and J is TRBJ2-7; TRBD1 agrees at 8 bases. The germline V gene encodes CDR1 SGHTS and CDR2 YDEGEE. J lost 0 bases, V lost 0 bases, and 8 bases had no gene match. The CDR3 loop spans 17 amino acids. The CDR3 spells CASSLVRAGQGSYEQYF. The CDR3 region has the DNA TGTGCCAGCAGCTTGGTACGCGCAGGACAGGGCTCCTACGAGCAGTACTTC.

Only a few counts were recorded for this clonotype. This chain uses TRBV29-1 with TRBJ1-5; TRBD1 matches at 7 bases. The germline V gene encodes CDR1 SQVTM and CDR2 ANQGSEA. CDR3 length equals 13 residues. As DNA, the CDR3 is TGCAGTGTGGGATCAGGGGGAGGTCAGCCCCAGCATTTT. This encodes CSVGSGGGQPQHF. The variable domain in full, completed from reference TRBV29-1 and TRBJ1-5, reads SAVISQKPSRDICQRGTSLTIQCQVDSQVTMMFWYRQQPGQSLTLIATANQGSEATYESGFVIDKFPISRPNLTFSTLTVSNMSPEDSSIYLCSVGSGGGQPQHFGDGTRLSIL.

This clonotype was picked up a small number of times. The chain couples TRBV12-3 or TRBV12-4 to TRBJ2-7; possible D gene TRBD2, 7 bases. The CDR3 loop spans 15 amino acids. Trimming left V 6 bases short and J 3 bases short, with 18 bases between. The chain's CDR3 is CASSSYGGANYEQYF. The CDR3 nucleotides are TGTGCCAGCAGCTCCTATGGGGGGGCAAACTACGAGCAGTACTTC.

This sequence joins TRBV10-3 and TRBJ2-3, with D possibly TRBD2 on 6 matching bases. This CDR3 spans 15 amino acids. V lost 0 bases to trimming and J lost 4 bases, with 11 bases between them. Germline V lookup: CDR1 ENHRY, CDR2 SYGVKD. The CDR3 DNA is TGTGCCATCAGTGAGTCGGACTACACGTCAGATACGCAGTATTTT. As protein: CAISESDYTSDTQYF.

In this sample, this clonotype turned up many times. This sequence joins TRBV29-1 and TRBJ2-7, with D tentatively TRBD2 (5 bases). Between the trimmed V and J ends, which lost 4 bases and 0 bases, there was a span of 7 bases. There are 12 residues in the CDR3. Germline V lookup: CDR1 SQVTM, CDR2 ANQGSEA. CDR3 nucleotides: TGCAGCGTTGGACGGGACTCCTACGAGCAGTACTTC. It encodes CSVGRDSYEQYF.

CDR3 region: CASSLSGQEQYF. CDR3 nucleotides: TGTGCCAGCAGCCTGTCGGGGCAGGAGCAGTACTTC. The V and J genes are TRBV3-1 and TRBJ2-7, with D perhaps TRBD1 or TRBD2 (5 bases each). The CDR3 has 12 residues. Germline CDR1 reads LGHDT; CDR2 reads YNNKEL (reference sequence). The V and J ends lost 4 bases and 7 bases respectively, with 11 bases between them.